This record covers a single T cell receptor (beta chain). V was clipped by 4 bases and J by 7 bases, with 16 bases between them. The CDR3 length is 15 residues. The germline V gene has CDR1 MNHEY and CDR2 SMNVEV (reference sequence). This sample is drawn from a study of blood T cell repertoires in COVID-19. For the study at large: From the United States, Italy and Spain came samples of acute and convalescent COVID-19. PBMCs, B-cell-depleted T cells, or T cells were the source of the cDNA or gDNA that made up the material.

Participant reports of clinical history set cohort assignment. Each recovered donor of Cohort 3 presented with two negative PCRs, clearance, or symptom resolution. Only in-frame clones appear in the TCRdb table, and some are missing; sequencing was by immunoSEQ multiplex PCR. This sample yields 150,000 to 250,000 clones, of which roughly 80% are seen a single time; approximately 7.6% belongs to the top ten. Sequencing used PBMCs or T cells enriched from blood (not recorded which). The V call is TRBV27, the J call TRBJ2-2, with D perhaps matching TRBD2 (6 bases). This sequence was found in a man in his forties who had recovered from COVID-19. In nucleotides, the CDR3 is TGTGCCAGCAGTTACGAGGGGACTCAATTCGGGGAGCTGTTTTTT. Translated, it gives CASSYEGTQFGELFF.